These T cell receptor beta chains were read from a single sample in a study of vaccination and CD4 T cells after COVID-19. TCRdb called the PCR reads again in MiXCR, with one record for every CDR3 protein. The top ten clones hold roughly 5.5% of a sample with 25,000 to 30,000 distinct CDR3 sequences, under 65% of them seen once. The sample was CD4+ T cells from blood, taken about 7 months after SARS-CoV-2 vaccination. The receptors come from a human donor who had recovered from COVID-19. The CDR3 runs from the conserved cysteine through the conserved F or W. The D gene is left open where the match is weak. Rows give clone size only sometimes, using once, few, many, or a class for an expanded clone.

v_call,clone_size,d_call,j_call,cdr3_aa,cdr3_nt
TRBV28,NA,NA,TRBJ2-7,CASRFLGREQYF,TGTGCCAGCAGGTTTTTGGGGCGCGAGCAGTACTTC
TRBV20-1,NA,NA,TRBJ2-4,CSARADLAKNIQYF,TGCAGTGCTAGGGCGGACCTAGCCAAAAACATTCAGTACTTC
TRBV4-2,NA,NA,TRBJ2-7,CASSERRNYEQYF,TGTGCCAGCAGCGAACGCCGAAACTACGAGCAGTACTTC
TRBV7-8,few,TRBD2,TRBJ2-7,CASSFRRESYEQYF,TGTGCCAGCAGCTTCCGGCGGGAGAGCTACGAGCAGTACTTC
TRBV15,few,TRBD2,TRBJ2-3,CATSRSWASGYADTQYF,TGTGCCACCAGCAGATCCTGGGCTAGCGGGTACGCAGATACGCAGTATTTT
TRBV5-4,few,TRBD1,TRBJ2-5,CASSGGTGGLETQYF,TGTGCCAGCAGCGGCGGGACAGGGGGTTTGGAGACCCAGTACTTC
TRBV24-1,NA,TRBD1,TRBJ1-1,CATSDSGQGATEAFF,TGTGCCACCAGTGACTCGGGACAGGGGGCGACTGAAGCTTTCTTT
TRBV4-2,NA,TRBD2,TRBJ2-7,CASSQGAGQVSYEQYF,TGTGCCAGCAGCCAGGGAGCGGGGCAAGTCTCCTACGAGCAGTACTTC
TRBV19,NA,TRBD1,TRBJ2-6,CASSLRDRGLGANVLTF,TGTGCCAGTAGTCTCCGGGACAGGGGGCTTGGGGCCAACGTCCTGACTTTC
TRBV4-1,once,TRBD2,TRBJ2-7,CASSSSSGAYEQYF,TGCGCCAGCAGTTCCTCTAGCGGGGCCTACGAGCAGTACTTC
TRBV7-9,NA,NA,TRBJ2-1,CASSLGGLDNEQFF,TGTGCCAGCAGCTTAGGGGGCTTGGACAATGAGCAGTTCTTC
TRBV15,NA,TRBD2,TRBJ2-1,CATSGSGTLYAEQFF,TGTGCCACCAGCGGAAGCGGGACTCTGTACGCTGAGCAGTTCTTC
TRBV27,NA,NA,TRBJ2-2,CASSGSNTGELFF,TGTGCCAGCAGTGGGTCTAACACCGGGGAGCTGTTTTTT
TRBV27,NA,TRBD1,TRBJ2-3,CASSSRDSNTDTQYF,TGTGCCAGCAGTTCCCGGGACAGCAACACAGATACGCAGTATTTT
TRBV7-8,few,TRBD2,TRBJ2-3,CASSLASRGVGADTQYF,TGTGCCAGCAGCTTAGCGTCGCGGGGGGTTGGGGCAGATACGCAGTATTTT
TRBV18,NA,NA,TRBJ2-5,CASSPPVTDQETQYF,TGTGCCAGCTCACCCCCAGTTACCGACCAAGAGACCCAGTACTTC
TRBV7-9,NA,TRBD2,TRBJ2-7,CASSRYKTSGRARGPYEQYF,TGTGCCAGCAGCCGATATAAGACTAGCGGGAGGGCCCGGGGCCCCTACGAGCAGTACTTC
TRBV20-1,few,NA,TRBJ1-1,CSGGGGIQNTEAFF,TGCAGTGGGGGAGGGGGTATACAGAACACTGAAGCTTTCTTT
TRBV28,once,TRBD1,TRBJ2-7,CASSDPSNGQGKRYEQYF,TGTGCCAGCAGCGACCCCTCTAACGGACAGGGTAAAAGATACGAGCAGTACTTC
TRBV7-2,NA,NA,TRBJ1-5,CASSKLGEGQPQHF,TGTGCCAGCAGCAAATTGGGGGAGGGCCAGCCCCAGCATTTT
TRBV7-2,once,NA,TRBJ2-3,CASSLGRLDTQYF,TGTGCCAGCAGCCTGGGACGGCTAGATACGCAGTATTTT
TRBV6-5,NA,TRBD2,TRBJ2-1,CASSYGLAGVNEQFF,TGTGCCAGCAGTTATGGACTAGCGGGAGTGAATGAGCAGTTCTTC
TRBV7-3,NA,NA,TRBJ2-1,CASSPYAGTPLGYNEQFF,TGTGCCAGCAGCCCCTACGCGGGGACCCCACTGGGTTACAATGAGCAGTTCTTC
TRBV28,few,TRBD1,TRBJ1-5,CASRRRTGDYSNQPQHF,TGTGCCAGCCGGAGGAGGACAGGAGATTATAGCAATCAGCCCCAGCATTTT
TRBV28,NA,TRBD1,TRBJ1-2,CASSLPTGDRGGYTF,TGTGCCAGCAGTTTACCTACAGGGGACAGAGGTGGCTACACCTTC
TRBV28,once,TRBD1,TRBJ2-7,CASRRTGVIYEQYF,TGTGCCAGCAGGCGGACAGGGGTCATCTACGAGCAGTACTTC
TRBV7-3,NA,NA,TRBJ2-5,CASSLTGGESETQYF,TGTGCCAGCAGCTTAACAGGGGGGGAATCGGAGACCCAGTACTTC
TRBV11-2,NA,TRBD2,TRBJ2-7,CASSSGGLAGDYEQYF,TGTGCCAGCAGCTCGGGGGGACTAGCGGGAGATTACGAGCAGTACTTC
TRBV19,NA,NA,TRBJ2-7,CASRKTGSSYEQYF,TGTGCCAGTAGAAAGACAGGCAGCTCCTACGAGCAGTACTTC
TRBV15,NA,NA,TRBJ1-2,CATSRDQEEGLIYGYTF,TGTGCCACCAGCAGAGATCAGGAAGAAGGTCTGATCTATGGCTACACCTTC
TRBV7-9,NA,NA,TRBJ1-1,CASSPRGGDTEAFF,TGTGCCAGCAGCCCCCGGGGAGGTGACACTGAAGCTTTCTTT
TRBV20-1,few,NA,TRBJ2-3,CSARGGSSRGGTDTQYF,TGCAGTGCTAGAGGGGGCAGTTCTAGGGGAGGCACAGATACGCAGTATTTT
TRBV6-2/TRBV6-3,NA,TRBD2,TRBJ2-7,CASSYTGTSVGEQYF,TGTGCCAGCAGTTACACCGGGACTAGTGTAGGCGAGCAGTACTTC
TRBV24-1,few,NA,TRBJ1-1,CATSDPSGLEAFF,TGTGCCACCAGTGATCCATCGGGGCTTGAAGCTTTCTTT
TRBV15,few,TRBD2,TRBJ2-7,CATSRGLAGAYEQYF,TGTGCCACCAGCAGGGGACTAGCGGGAGCCTACGAGCAGTACTTC
TRBV20-1,few,NA,TRBJ2-5,CSARLLQETQYF,TGCAGTGCTAGATTACTTCAAGAGACCCAGTACTTC
TRBV20-1,few,TRBD2,TRBJ2-7,CSARPGLAGNEQYF,TGCAGTGCTAGACCGGGACTAGCGGGAAATGAGCAGTACTTC
TRBV6-8,NA,TRBD2,TRBJ2-7,CATGTSGTYEQYF,TGTGCCACCGGGACTAGCGGCACCTACGAGCAGTACTTC
TRBV15,NA,NA,TRBJ2-7,CATSEQGWYEQYF,TGTGCCACCAGCGAACAGGGTTGGTACGAGCAGTACTTC
TRBV4-1,NA,TRBD1,TRBJ2-3,CASSRYSTGDTDTQYF,TGCGCCAGCAGCCGATACTCTACAGGGGACACAGATACGCAGTATTTT
TRBV19,NA,TRBD1,TRBJ1-6,CAGGSGQYNSPLHF,TGTGCCGGGGGATCGGGACAGTATAATTCACCCCTCCACTTT
TRBV16,NA,NA,TRBJ2-7,CASSATLEQYF,TGTGCCAGCAGCGCCACGCTGGAGCAGTACTTC
TRBV11-2,NA,TRBD1,TRBJ2-5,CASSFWDRVKETQYF,TGTGCCAGCAGCTTCTGGGACAGGGTAAAGGAGACCCAGTACTTC
TRBV20-1,NA,TRBD2,TRBJ2-1,CSARTGGADYNEQFF,TGCAGTGCTAGAACCGGGGGGGCGGACTACAATGAGCAGTTCTTC
TRBV7-2,few,TRBD2,TRBJ2-2,CASSLDSGRAGTGELFF,TGTGCCAGCAGCTTAGACAGCGGGAGGGCCGGCACCGGGGAGCTGTTTTTT
TRBV7-8,few,NA,TRBJ2-3,CASSLFRLARKGDTQYF,TGTGCCAGCAGCTTATTCAGGCTAGCGCGAAAAGGGGATACGCAGTATTTT
TRBV5-4,NA,TRBD2,TRBJ2-1,CASSLARLAGADEQFF,TGTGCCAGCAGCTTGGCTAGGCTAGCGGGAGCCGATGAGCAGTTCTTC
TRBV20-1,NA,NA,TRBJ1-2,CSARDLSGNGYTF,TGCAGTGCTAGAGATTTGTCAGGGAATGGCTACACCTTC